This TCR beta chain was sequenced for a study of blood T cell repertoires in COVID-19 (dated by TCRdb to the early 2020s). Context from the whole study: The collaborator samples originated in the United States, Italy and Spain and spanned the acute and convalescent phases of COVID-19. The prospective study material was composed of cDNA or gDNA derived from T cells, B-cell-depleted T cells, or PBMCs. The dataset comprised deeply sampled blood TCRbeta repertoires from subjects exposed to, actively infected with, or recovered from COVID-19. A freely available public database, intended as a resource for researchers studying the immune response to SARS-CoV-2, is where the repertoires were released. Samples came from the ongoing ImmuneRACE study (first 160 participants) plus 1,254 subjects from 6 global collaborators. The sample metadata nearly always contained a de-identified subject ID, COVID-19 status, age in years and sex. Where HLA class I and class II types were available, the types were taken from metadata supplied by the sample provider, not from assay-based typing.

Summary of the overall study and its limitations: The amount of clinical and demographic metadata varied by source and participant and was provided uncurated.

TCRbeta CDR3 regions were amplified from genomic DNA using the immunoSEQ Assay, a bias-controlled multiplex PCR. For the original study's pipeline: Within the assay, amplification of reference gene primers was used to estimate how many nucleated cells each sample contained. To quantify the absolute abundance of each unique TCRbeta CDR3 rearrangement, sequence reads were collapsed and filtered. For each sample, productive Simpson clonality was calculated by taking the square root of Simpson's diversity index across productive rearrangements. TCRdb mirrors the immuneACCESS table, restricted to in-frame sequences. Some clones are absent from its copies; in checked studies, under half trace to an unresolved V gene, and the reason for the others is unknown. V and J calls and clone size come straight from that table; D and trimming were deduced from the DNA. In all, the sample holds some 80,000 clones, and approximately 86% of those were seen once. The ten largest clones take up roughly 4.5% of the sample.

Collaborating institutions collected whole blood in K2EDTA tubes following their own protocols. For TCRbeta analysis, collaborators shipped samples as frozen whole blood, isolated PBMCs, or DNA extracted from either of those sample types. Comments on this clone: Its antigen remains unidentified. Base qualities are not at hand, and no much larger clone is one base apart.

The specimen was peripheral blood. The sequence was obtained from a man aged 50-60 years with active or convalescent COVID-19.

The CDR3 corresponds to CASSPTPGGSYEQYF. DNA sequence: TGTGCCAGTAGTCCAACCCCGGGGGGCTCCTACGAGCAGTACTTC. The rearranged segments are TRBV19 and TRBJ2-7, and 7 bases in between align with TRBD2. The CDR3 contains 15 residues, cysteine and phenylalanine counted. The kept DNA is CDR3 alone, 45 bases in frame from the first base. Looking up the germline V gene (reference sequence) yields CDR1 LNHDA and CDR2 SQIVND. From V the trimming removes 5 bases and from J it removes 0 bases, while the gene matches leave 7 bases of the junction unaccounted for.